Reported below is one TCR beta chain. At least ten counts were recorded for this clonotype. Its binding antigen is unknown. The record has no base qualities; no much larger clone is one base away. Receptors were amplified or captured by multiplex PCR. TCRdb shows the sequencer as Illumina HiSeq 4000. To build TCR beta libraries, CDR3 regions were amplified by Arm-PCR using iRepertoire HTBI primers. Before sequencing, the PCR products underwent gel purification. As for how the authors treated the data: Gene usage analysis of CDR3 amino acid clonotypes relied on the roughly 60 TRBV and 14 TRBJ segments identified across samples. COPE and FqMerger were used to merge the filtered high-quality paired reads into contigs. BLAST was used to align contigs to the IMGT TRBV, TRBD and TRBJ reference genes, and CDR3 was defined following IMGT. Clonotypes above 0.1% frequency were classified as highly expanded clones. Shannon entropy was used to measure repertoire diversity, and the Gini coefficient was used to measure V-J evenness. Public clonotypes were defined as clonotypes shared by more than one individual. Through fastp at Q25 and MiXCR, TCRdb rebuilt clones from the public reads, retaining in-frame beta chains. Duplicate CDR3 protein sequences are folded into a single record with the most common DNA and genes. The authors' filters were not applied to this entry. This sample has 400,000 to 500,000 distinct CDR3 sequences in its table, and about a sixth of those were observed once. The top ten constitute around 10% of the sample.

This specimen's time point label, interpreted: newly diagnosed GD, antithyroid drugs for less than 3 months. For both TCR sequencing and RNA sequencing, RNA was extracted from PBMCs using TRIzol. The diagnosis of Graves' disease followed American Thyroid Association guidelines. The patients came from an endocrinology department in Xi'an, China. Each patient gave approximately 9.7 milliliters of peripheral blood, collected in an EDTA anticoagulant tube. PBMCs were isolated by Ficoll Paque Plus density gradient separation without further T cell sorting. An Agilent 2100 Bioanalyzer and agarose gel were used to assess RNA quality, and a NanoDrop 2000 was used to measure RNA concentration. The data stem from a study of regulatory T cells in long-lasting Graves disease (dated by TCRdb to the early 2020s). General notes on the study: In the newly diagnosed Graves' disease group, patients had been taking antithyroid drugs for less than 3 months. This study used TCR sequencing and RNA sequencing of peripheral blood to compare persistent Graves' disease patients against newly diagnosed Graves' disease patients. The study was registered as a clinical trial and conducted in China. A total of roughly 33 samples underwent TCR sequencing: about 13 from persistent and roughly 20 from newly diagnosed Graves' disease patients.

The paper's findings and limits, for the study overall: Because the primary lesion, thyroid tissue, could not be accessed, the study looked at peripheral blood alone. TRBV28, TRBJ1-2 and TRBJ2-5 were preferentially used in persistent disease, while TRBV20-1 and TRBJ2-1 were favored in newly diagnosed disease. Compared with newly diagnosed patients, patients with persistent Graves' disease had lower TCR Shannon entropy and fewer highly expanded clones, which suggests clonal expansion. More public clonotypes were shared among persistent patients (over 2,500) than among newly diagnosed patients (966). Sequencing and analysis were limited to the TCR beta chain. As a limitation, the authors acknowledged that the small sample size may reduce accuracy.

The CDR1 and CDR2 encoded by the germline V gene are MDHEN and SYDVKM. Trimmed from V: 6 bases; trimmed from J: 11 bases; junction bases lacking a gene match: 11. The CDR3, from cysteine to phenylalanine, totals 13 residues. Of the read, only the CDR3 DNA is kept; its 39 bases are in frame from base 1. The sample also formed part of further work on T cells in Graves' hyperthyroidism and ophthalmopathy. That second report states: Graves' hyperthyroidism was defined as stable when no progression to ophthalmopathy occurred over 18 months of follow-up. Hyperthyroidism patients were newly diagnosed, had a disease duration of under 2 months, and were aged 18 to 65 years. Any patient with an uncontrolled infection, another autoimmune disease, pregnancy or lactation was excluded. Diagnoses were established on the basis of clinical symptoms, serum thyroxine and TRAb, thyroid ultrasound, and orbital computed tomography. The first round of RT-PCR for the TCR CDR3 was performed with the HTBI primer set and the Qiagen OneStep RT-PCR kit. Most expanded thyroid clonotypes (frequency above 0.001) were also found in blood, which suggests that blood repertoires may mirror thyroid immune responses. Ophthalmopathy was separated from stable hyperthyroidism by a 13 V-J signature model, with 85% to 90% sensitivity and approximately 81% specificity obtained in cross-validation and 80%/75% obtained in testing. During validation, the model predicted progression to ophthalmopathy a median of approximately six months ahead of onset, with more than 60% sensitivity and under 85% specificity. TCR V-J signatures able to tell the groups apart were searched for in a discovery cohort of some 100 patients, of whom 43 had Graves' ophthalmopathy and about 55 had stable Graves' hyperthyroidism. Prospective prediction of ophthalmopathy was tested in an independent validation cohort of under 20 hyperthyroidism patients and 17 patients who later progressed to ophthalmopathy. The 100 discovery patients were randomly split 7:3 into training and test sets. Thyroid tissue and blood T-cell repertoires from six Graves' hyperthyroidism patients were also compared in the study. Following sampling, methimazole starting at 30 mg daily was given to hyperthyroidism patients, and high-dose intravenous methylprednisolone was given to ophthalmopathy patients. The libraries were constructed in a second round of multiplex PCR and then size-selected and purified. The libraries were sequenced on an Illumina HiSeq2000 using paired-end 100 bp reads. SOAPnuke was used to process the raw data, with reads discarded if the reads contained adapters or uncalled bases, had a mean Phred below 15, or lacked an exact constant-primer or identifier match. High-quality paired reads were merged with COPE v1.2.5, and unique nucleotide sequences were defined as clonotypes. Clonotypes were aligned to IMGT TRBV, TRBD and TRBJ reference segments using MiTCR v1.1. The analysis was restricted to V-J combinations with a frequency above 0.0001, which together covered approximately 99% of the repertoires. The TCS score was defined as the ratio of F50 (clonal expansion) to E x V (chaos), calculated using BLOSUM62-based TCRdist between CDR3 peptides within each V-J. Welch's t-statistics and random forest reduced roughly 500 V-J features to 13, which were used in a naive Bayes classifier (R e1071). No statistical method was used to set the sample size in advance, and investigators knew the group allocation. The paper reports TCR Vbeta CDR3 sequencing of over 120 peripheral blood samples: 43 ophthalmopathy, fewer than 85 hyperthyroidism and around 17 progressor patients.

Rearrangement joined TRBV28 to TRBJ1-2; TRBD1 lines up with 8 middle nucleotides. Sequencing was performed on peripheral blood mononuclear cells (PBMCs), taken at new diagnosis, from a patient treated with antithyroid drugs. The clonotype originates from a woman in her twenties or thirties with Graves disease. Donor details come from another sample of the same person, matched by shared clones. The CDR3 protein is CASSPGQGRSYTF. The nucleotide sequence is TGTGCCAGCAGCCCCGGACAGGGAAGGTCTTACACCTTC.